This paragraph reports one T cell receptor (beta chain). Its target is unknown. In germline, CDR1 is LNHNV, CDR2 YYDKDF (reference sequence). CDR3 length equals 15 residues. Trimming took 0 bases from V and 3 from J, leaving 9 bases between them. This record comes from a study of OX40 agonist ivuxolimab in advanced cancers. Study-wide context: Treatment received earlier with anti-PD-1, anti-PD-L1 or anti-CTLA-4 agents was allowed, and 40% had some. Study-wide results and caveats: Compared with others, partial responders at 0.1-3.0 mg/kg displayed clonal expansion among the lowest.

The method was immunoSEQ multiplex PCR; TCRdb's version includes in-frame clones alone and lacks a portion of them. This sample carries roughly 30,000 clones, around nine tenths of them seen once, and the ten largest clones take about 4.3%. The rearrangement uses TRBV15 and TRBJ1-5, with unresolved D. The source is an adult with an advanced solid tumor such as melanoma, head and neck, liver or kidney cancer. Sequences were derived from CD4+ or CD8+ T cells sorted from blood, sampled in a trial of the OX40 agonist ivuxolimab. The CDR3, as DNA: TGTGCCACCAGCAGAGATCGGGGATACAATCAGCCCCAGCATTTT. This encodes CATSRDRGYNQPQHF.